This is a list of T cell receptor beta chains from one sample in a study of blood T cell repertoires in COVID-19. The data were produced by immunoSEQ multiplex PCR, yet TCRdb's version contains in-frame clones alone and is incomplete. The sample has some 270,000 clones, around 82% seen once. The sequenced sample consisted of peripheral blood. Source of these receptors: a person aged 65 to 79 with COVID-19, enrolled during active disease. CDR3s include the opening cysteine and the closing phenylalanine or tryptophan. The D gene is left open where the match is weak. Not all rows give a size; the values are once, few, many and, for expanded clones, a class.

d_gene	abundance	v_gene	j_gene	CDR3aa	CDR3nt
.	many	TRBV9	TRBJ2-3	CASSVTAGELTDTQYF	TGTGCCAGCAGCGTTACAGCGGGCGAACTCACAGATACGCAGTATTTT
.	.	TRBV3-1/TRBV3-2	TRBJ2-7	CASSQRRAYEQYF	TGTGCCAGCAGCCAACGGAGGGCCTACGAGCAGTACTTC
.	.	TRBV28	TRBJ1-6	CASSSGQVNSPLHF	TGTGCCAGCAGTTCTGGGCAGGTTAATTCACCCCTCCACTTT
TRBD1	.	TRBV3-1/TRBV3-2	TRBJ1-2	CASSQGGQGANYGYTF	TGTGCCAGCAGCCAAGGGGGACAGGGAGCTAACTATGGCTACACCTTC
TRBD1	once	TRBV28	TRBJ2-5	CASSLFGTGTQETQYF	TGTGCCAGCAGTTTATTCGGGACAGGGACCCAAGAGACCCAGTACTTC
TRBD1	many	TRBV4-1	TRBJ1-5	CASSNRDRGNQPQHF	TGCGCCAGCAGCAACCGGGACAGGGGAAATCAGCCCCAGCATTTT
TRBD1	once	TRBV7-8	TRBJ2-1	CASRRRVQGAVGNEQFF	TGTGCCAGCAGGCGGCGGGTCCAGGGGGCTGTGGGCAATGAGCAGTTCTTC
.	.	TRBV21-1	TRBJ2-7	CASTKDRTGHEQYF	TGTGCCAGCACGAAAGACAGGACCGGCCACGAGCAGTACTTC
TRBD2	.	TRBV7-2	TRBJ2-1	CASSLVRSGGANEQFF	TGTGCCAGCAGCTTAGTTAGGAGCGGGGGGGCCAATGAGCAGTTCTTC
.	.	TRBV28	TRBJ1-4	CASSPPTQAREKLFF	TGTGCCAGCAGCCCCCCCACACAGGCACGCGAAAAACTGTTTTTT
TRBD2	.	TRBV11-1	TRBJ2-5	CASSLRVAGDQETQYF	TGTGCCAGCAGCTTGCGAGTAGCGGGGGACCAAGAGACCCAGTACTTC
.	.	TRBV3-1/TRBV3-2	TRBJ1-3	CASSQQGSSGNTIYF	TGTGCCAGCAGCCAACAGGGAAGCTCTGGAAACACCATATATTTT
.	.	TRBV3-1/TRBV3-2	TRBJ2-1	CASSQDRLGSGNEQFF	TGTGCCAGCAGCCAAGATCGACTAGGATCGGGCAATGAGCAGTTCTTC
TRBD1	.	TRBV19	TRBJ2-7	CASSPNRGRGYEQYF	TGTGCCAGTAGCCCTAACAGGGGGCGAGGCTACGAGCAGTACTTC
.	.	TRBV6-5	TRBJ1-6	CASSYGHRDSPLHF	TGTGCCAGCAGTTACGGTCATCGGGATTCACCCCTCCACTTT
.	.	TRBV9	TRBJ1-1	CASSVGYSGTEAFF	TGTGCCAGCAGCGTCGGGTATTCGGGCACTGAAGCTTTCTTT
TRBD1	.	TRBV28	TRBJ1-4	CASRGTGVEKLFF	TGTGCCAGCAGGGGGACAGGGGTTGAAAAACTGTTTTTT
TRBD2	.	TRBV5-1	TRBJ2-3	CASSPTSGNTDTQYF	TGCGCCAGCAGCCCCACTAGCGGGAACACAGATACGCAGTATTTT
TRBD2	.	TRBV28	TRBJ2-2	CAHGGAYTGELFF	TGTGCCCACGGGGGGGCCTATACCGGGGAGCTGTTTTTT
TRBD2	once	TRBV7-2	TRBJ2-7	CASSFTSGGPYEQYF	TGTGCCAGCAGCTTCACTAGCGGAGGCCCCTACGAGCAGTACTTC
.	.	TRBV7-9	TRBJ1-1	CASSLVEVNTEAFF	TGTGCCAGCAGCTTAGTGGAGGTGAACACTGAAGCTTTCTTT
TRBD2	.	TRBV2	TRBJ2-3	CASSEDTGGVRKDTQYF	TGTGCCAGCAGTGAGGATACGGGGGGGGTCAGGAAGGATACGCAGTATTTT
TRBD1	few	TRBV4-2	TRBJ2-7	CASSQPGTGYYEQYF	TGTGCCAGCAGCCAACCAGGGACAGGGTATTACGAGCAGTACTTC
TRBD1	.	TRBV6-1	TRBJ1-6	CASSEAKAGGYNSPLHF	TGTGCCAGCAGTGAAGCGAAAGCAGGGGGTTATAATTCACCCCTCCACTTT
.	.	TRBV6-1	TRBJ1-2	CASSESPYGGQSYGYTF	TGTGCCAGCAGTGAATCACCGTATGGAGGACAGTCTTATGGCTACACCTTC
TRBD2	.	TRBV6-1	TRBJ2-5	CASSDPGLAGGQGETQYF	TGTGCCAGCAGTGACCCGGGACTAGCGGGGGGGCAAGGAGAGACCCAGTACTTC
TRBD2	.	TRBV6-2/TRBV6-3	TRBJ2-3	CASGQGGPDTQYF	TGTGCCAGCGGCCAGGGAGGGCCAGATACGCAGTATTTT
TRBD1	.	TRBV12-5	TRBJ2-3	CASGLGDRGRDTQYF	TGTGCTAGTGGTTTGGGGGACAGGGGGCGAGATACGCAGTATTTT
.	.	TRBV7-9	TRBJ2-2	CASSFGQGGDTGELFF	TGTGCCAGCAGCTTTGGGCAGGGGGGTGACACCGGGGAGCTGTTTTTT
.	few	TRBV27	TRBJ1-2	CASLSSLGYTF	TGTGCCAGCCTATCATCCCTTGGCTACACCTTC
.	.	TRBV27	TRBJ2-2	CASSGRGRINTGELFF	TGTGCCAGCAGTGGACGGGGGAGGATTAACACCGGGGAGCTGTTTTTT
.	.	TRBV27	TRBJ2-7	CASASTPGTAYEQYF	TGTGCCAGCGCTTCGACTCCCGGGACTGCATACGAGCAGTACTTC
TRBD1	many	TRBV10-3	TRBJ2-2	CATMGQRNTGELFF	TGTGCCACAATGGGACAGAGGAACACCGGGGAGCTGTTTTTT
.	.	TRBV6-5	TRBJ1-2	CASRLTSNYGYTF	TGTGCCAGCAGACTGACATCCAACTATGGCTACACCTTC
.	.	TRBV6-5	TRBJ2-4	CASSTGQKNIQYF	TGTGCCAGCAGTACCGGACAGAAAAACATTCAGTACTTC
.	once	TRBV24-1	TRBJ2-5	CATSDLGRAGETQYF	TGTGCCACCAGTGATTTGGGCAGGGCCGGAGAGACCCAGTACTTC
TRBD1	.	TRBV28	TRBJ1-6	CAISRTGGGLYNSPLHF	TGTGCCATATCCCGGACAGGGGGCGGTTTATATAATTCACCCCTCCACTTT
.	.	TRBV10-2	TRBJ2-1	CASGRSGYNEQFF	TGCGCCAGCGGGCGGAGCGGTTACAATGAGCAGTTCTTC
.	.	TRBV6-4	TRBJ1-2	CASSDSIGANSYTF	TGTGCCAGCAGTGACTCGATTGGGGCAAACAGCTACACCTTC
TRBD2	.	TRBV7-2	TRBJ2-4	CASSQTSGKNIQYF	TGTGCCAGCAGCCAGACTAGCGGTAAAAACATTCAGTACTTC
TRBD1	.	TRBV7-9	TRBJ2-5	CASSQRQGMWETQYF	TGTGCCAGCAGCCAACGACAGGGGATGTGGGAGACCCAGTACTTC